The source of this T cell receptor (beta chain) is a study of OX40 agonist ivuxolimab in advanced cancers. Only in-frame clones appear in the TCRdb table, and some are missing; sequencing was by immunoSEQ multiplex PCR. The repertoire holds around 60,000 clones, with about nine tenths as singletons. V was pared by 6 bases and J by 6 bases, with 13 bases of the junction left unmatched. The CDR3 spans 16 residues. Germline assignment: CDR1 MDHEN and CDR2 SYDVKM. The chain carries TRBV28 and TRBJ1-4, with 7 bases aligning to TRBD1. Sequences were derived from CD4+ or CD8+ T cells sorted from blood, sampled in a trial of the OX40 agonist ivuxolimab. This TCR derives from an adult with an advanced solid tumor such as melanoma, head and neck, liver or kidney cancer. The CDR3 DNA reads TGTGCCAGCAGCCGGGACAGAATGCGGAGGGATGAAAAACTGTTTTTT. It translates to CASSRDRMRRDEKLFF.